The 4 T cell receptor beta chains listed next were all sequenced from one sample in a study of control samples from healthy donors and cancer patients. Measured with immunoSEQ multiplex PCR; TCRdb has only the in-frame clones, and not every one. The repertoire consists of about 410,000 clones, with 80% to 95% occurring once and the leading ten covering about 6.3%. Sequenced sample: PBMCs. Receptors originate from a middle-aged man with head and neck cancer.

The V call is TRBV7-2, the J call TRBJ2-2, with TRBD1 matching 10 bases. The CDR3 extends over 17 amino acids. Unmatched junction bases numbered 12, after V lost 5 bases and J lost 6 bases. The germline CDR1 and CDR2 sequences are SGHTA and FQGNSA. CDR3 coding DNA: TGTGCCAGCAGCCTAGTCGGACAGGGGGTTTTTGCCGGGGAGCTGTTTTTT. Translation: CASSLVGQGVFAGELFF.

V gene TRBV6-6 combines with J gene TRBJ1-1, with a weak D call TRBD1 (6 bases). This CDR3 has 12 residues. CDR1 and CDR2 from the germline V gene are MNHNY and SVGAGI (reference sequence). V lost 2 bases and J 8 bases, leaving 9 bases between the germline ends. The CDR3 region has the DNA TGTGCCAGCAGTTACCCGGACAGCGAAGCTTTCTTT. It encodes CASSYPDSEAFF.

The V and J genes are TRBV5-1 and TRBJ2-7; unclear D gene. This CDR3 is 16 amino acids long. Germline values: CDR1 SGHRS, CDR2 YFSETQ. The V end lost 0 bases, the J end lost 0 bases, and 13 bases lay between the germline ends. The CDR3: CASSLGAGLSSYEQYF. CDR3 bases: TGCGCCAGCAGCTTGGGGGCCGGTTTGAGCTCCTACGAGCAGTACTTC.

The CDR3 here is CASSPWGGRQETQYF. For the CDR3, the DNA is TGTGCCAGCAGCCCCTGGGGGGGCAGGCAAGAGACCCAGTACTTC. The chain combines TRBV5-4 with TRBJ2-5, with D possibly matching TRBD2 (7 bases). Trimming took off 4 bases at V and 2 bases at J, with 15 bases between the two ends. The CDR3 is 15 amino acids. CDR1 SGHNT and CDR2 YYREEE come from the germline V gene (reference sequence).